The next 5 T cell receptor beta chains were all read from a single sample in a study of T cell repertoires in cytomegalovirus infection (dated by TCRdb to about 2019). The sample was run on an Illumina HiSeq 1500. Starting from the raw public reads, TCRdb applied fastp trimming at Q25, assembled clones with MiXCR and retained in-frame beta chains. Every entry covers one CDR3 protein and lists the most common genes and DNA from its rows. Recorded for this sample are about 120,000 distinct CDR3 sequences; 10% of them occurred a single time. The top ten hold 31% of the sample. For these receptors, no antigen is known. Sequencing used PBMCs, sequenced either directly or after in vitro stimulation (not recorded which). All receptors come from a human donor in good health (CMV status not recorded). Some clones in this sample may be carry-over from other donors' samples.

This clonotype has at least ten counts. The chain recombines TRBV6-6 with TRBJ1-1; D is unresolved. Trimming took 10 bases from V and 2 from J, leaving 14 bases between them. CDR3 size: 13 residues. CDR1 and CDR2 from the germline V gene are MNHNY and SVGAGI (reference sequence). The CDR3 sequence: CATKLKSNTEAFF. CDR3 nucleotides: TGTGCCACCAAGCTCAAGTCTAACACTGAAGCTTTCTTT.

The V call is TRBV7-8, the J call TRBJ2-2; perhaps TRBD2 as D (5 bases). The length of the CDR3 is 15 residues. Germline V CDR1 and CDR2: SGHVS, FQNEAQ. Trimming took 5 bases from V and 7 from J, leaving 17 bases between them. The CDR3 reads CASSRGPIGSGELFF. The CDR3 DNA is TGTGCCAGCAGCCGCGGCCCAATAGGGAGCGGGGAGCTGTTTTTT.

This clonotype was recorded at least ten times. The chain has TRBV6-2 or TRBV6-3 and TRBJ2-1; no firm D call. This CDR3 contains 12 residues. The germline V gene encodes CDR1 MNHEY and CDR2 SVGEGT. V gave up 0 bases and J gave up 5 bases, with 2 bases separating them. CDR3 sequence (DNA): TGTGCCAGCAGTTACTCGGACAATGAGCAGTTCTTC. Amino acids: CASSYSDNEQFF.

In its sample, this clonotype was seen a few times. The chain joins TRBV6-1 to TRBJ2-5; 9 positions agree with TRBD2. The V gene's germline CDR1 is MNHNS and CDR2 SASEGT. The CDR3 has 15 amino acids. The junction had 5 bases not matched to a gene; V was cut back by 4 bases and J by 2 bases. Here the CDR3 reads CASSGGLAGQETQYF. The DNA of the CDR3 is TGTGCCAGCAGTGGGGGTCTAGCGGGGCAAGAGACCCAGTACTTC.

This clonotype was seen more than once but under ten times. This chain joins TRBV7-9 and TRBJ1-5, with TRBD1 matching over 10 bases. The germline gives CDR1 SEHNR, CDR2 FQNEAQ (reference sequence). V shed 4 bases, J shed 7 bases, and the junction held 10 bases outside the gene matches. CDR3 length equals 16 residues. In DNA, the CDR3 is TGTGCCAGCAGCTCGATGGGACAGGGGTCGAACCAGCCCCAGCATTTT. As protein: CASSSMGQGSNQPQHF.